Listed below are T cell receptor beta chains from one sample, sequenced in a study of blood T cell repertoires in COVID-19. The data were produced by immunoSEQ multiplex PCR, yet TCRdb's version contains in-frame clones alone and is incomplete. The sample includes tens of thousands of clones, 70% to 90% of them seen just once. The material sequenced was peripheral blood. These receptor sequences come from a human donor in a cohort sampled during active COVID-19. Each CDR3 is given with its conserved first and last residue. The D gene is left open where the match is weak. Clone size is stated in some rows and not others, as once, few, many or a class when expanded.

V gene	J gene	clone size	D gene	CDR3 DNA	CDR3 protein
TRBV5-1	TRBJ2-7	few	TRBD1	TGCGCCAGCAAGGGACAGGGGGGCTACGAGCAGTACTTC	CASKGQGGYEQYF
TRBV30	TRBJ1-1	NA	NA	TGTGCCTGGAGTGTACATGGTTATGAAGCTTTCTTT	CAWSVHGYEAFF
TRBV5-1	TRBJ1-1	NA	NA	TGCGCCAGCAGCTTGTCCGGGGGACCTGAAGCTTTCTTT	CASSLSGGPEAFF
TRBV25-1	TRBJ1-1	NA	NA	TGTGCCAGCAGTGACGACAGAAGGAACACTGAAGCTTTCTTT	CASSDDRRNTEAFF
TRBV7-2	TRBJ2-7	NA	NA	TGTGCCAGCAGCCTTGACCCAGGGGCCAGCTCCTACGAGCAGTACTTC	CASSLDPGASSYEQYF
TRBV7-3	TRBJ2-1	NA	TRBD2	TGTGCCAGCAGCCCCCCGGGGAGCGGGGTTGGGGATGAGCAGTTCTTC	CASSPPGSGVGDEQFF
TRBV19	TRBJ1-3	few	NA	TGTGCCAGTATTGGCAGGGGTGCTGGAAACACCATATATTTT	CASIGRGAGNTIYF
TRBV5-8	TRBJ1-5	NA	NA	TGTGCCAGCAGCTTGGGAGCTCTGAGGAATCAGCCCCAGCATTTT	CASSLGALRNQPQHF
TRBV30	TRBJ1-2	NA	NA	TGTGCCTGGAGTGTACACTTGTCGGGGAACTATGGCTACACCTTC	CAWSVHLSGNYGYTF
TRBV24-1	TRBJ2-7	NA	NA	TGTGCCACCAGTGATAACAGGGAGTACGAGCAGTACTTC	CATSDNREYEQYF
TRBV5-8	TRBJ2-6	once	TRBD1	TGTGCCAGCAGCTTGACAGGGGGAAATGATTTGTCCGGGGCCAACGTCCTGACTTTC	CASSLTGGNDLSGANVLTF
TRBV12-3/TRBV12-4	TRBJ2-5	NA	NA	TGTGCCAGCAGTCGGGGGGCAGAGACCCAGTACTTC	CASSRGAETQYF
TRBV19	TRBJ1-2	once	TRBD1	TGTGCCAGTAGTTCTGGACAGGGGAACTATGGCTACACCTTC	CASSSGQGNYGYTF
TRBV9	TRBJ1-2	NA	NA	TGTGCCAGCAGCGGGACAGTTTATGGCTACACCTTC	CASSGTVYGYTF
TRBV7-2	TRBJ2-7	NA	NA	TGTGCCAGCAGCTCGTGGGGGGGGCGGGAGCAGTACTTC	CASSSWGGREQYF
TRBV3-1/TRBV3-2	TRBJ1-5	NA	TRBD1	TGTGCCAGCAGCCGACAGGGGGCTTTCAATCAGCCCCAGCATTTT	CASSRQGAFNQPQHF
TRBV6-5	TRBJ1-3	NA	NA	TGTGCCAGCAGTTACTCGTGGAGCTCTGGAAACACCATATATTTT	CASSYSWSSGNTIYF
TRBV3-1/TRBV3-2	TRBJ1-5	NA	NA	TGTGCCAGCAGCCCCGGGTCCTTCGGAAGCAATCAGCCCCAGCATTTT	CASSPGSFGSNQPQHF
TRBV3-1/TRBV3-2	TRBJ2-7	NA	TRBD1	TGTGCCAGCAGCCAAGATGTCGGGACAGGGGCCGAGCAGTACTTC	CASSQDVGTGAEQYF
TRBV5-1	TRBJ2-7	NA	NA	TGCGCCAGCAGCCCGGGGGTGGACACAGGAAACTACGAGCAGTACTTC	CASSPGVDTGNYEQYF
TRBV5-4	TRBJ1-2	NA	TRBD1	TGTGCCAGCAGCTTGGTTGGGACAGCAGATGGCTACACCTTC	CASSLVGTADGYTF
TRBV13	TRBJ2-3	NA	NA	TGTGCCAGCAGCCATACTAGGGGGATGGCAGATACGCAGTATTTT	CASSHTRGMADTQYF
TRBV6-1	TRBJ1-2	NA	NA	TGTGCCAGCAGTGATACCGGTTTGGCCGGGGCTAACTATGGCTACACCTTC	CASSDTGLAGANYGYTF
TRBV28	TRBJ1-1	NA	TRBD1	TGTGCCACCGAACTGGGGACAGGGGGCGCAGCTTTCTTT	CATELGTGGAAFF
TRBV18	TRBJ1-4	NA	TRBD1	TGTGCCAGCTCACCACCTGACAGGGGCGACGAAAAACTGTTTTTT	CASSPPDRGDEKLFF
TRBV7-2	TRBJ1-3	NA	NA	TGTGCCAGCAGCCAAACAGCGGCCGGAGGTACCATATATTTT	CASSQTAAGGTIYF
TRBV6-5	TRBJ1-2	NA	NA	TGTGCCAGCAGTTACGCGGGCGGTTATGGCTACACCTTC	CASSYAGGYGYTF
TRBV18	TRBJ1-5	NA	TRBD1	TGTGCCAGCTCAGGGCAGGGGGCTCAGCCCCAGCATTTT	CASSGQGAQPQHF
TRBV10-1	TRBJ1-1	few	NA	TGCGCCAGCAGTGAGTCGGCGGTAGGGAACACTGAAGCTTTCTTT	CASSESAVGNTEAFF
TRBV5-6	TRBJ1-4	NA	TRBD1	TGTGCCAGCAGCTTACAGGGGAATGAAAAACTGTTTTTT	CASSLQGNEKLFF
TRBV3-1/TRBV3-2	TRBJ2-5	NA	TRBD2	TGTGCCAGCAGCCGGGGACTAGCGGGGGAGAAAGAGACCCAGTACTTC	CASSRGLAGEKETQYF
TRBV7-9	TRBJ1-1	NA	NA	TGTGCCAGCAGCATCACGACAGGAGCCTCTGAAGCTTTCTTT	CASSITTGASEAFF
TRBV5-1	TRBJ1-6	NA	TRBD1	TGCGCCAGCAGCCTTTCCCCCACGGGACAGTATAATTCACCCCTCCACTTT	CASSLSPTGQYNSPLHF
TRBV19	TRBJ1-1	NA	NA	TGTGCCAGTAGTATCCAACGAACACCGGAAGCTTTCTTT	CASSIQRTPEAFF
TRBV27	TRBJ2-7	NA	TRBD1	TGTGCCAGCTCAAGTATATTTACAGGGGACTACGAGCAGTACTTC	CASSSIFTGDYEQYF
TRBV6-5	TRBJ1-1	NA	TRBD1	TGCTTAGTTCGACAGGGGGCAACTGAAGCTTTCTTT	CLVRQGATEAFF
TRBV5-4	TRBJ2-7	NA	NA	TGTGCCAGCAGCTTGGGTCCGACTGTCTCCTACGAGCAGTACTTC	CASSLGPTVSYEQYF
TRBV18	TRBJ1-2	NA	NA	TGTGCCAGCTCACCAGTGGCAGAAGCTAACTATGGCTACACCTTC	CASSPVAEANYGYTF
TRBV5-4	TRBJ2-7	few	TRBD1	TGTGCCAGCAGCTTGGACCAGGGGGTGGGCGAGCAGTACTTC	CASSLDQGVGEQYF
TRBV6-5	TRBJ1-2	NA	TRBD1	TGTGCCAGCAGTCACGGACAGGGCCGCTACACCTTC	CASSHGQGRYTF
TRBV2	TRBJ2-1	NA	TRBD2	TGTGCCAGCAGGGGGAAAGCGGGGGGCTACGATGAGCAGTTCTTC	CASRGKAGGYDEQFF
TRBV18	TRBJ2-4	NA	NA	TGTGCCAGCTCACCCCCTACCCTAAACATTCAGTACTTC	CASSPPTLNIQYF
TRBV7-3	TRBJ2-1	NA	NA	TGTGCCAGCAGCTTAGGAGGGCGCGGTGAGCAGTTCTTC	CASSLGGRGEQFF
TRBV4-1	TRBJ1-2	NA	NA	TGCGCCAGCAGCCAACCAACGGACAGTGGCTATGGCTACACCTTC	CASSQPTDSGYGYTF
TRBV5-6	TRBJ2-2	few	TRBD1	TGTGCCAGCAGCTTTGCTAGGACAGGACCCGGGGAGCTGTTTTTT	CASSFARTGPGELFF
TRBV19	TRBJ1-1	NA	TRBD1	TGTGCCAGTAGTCTACTGGGACAGGGACAAGAAGCTTTCTTT	CASSLLGQGQEAFF
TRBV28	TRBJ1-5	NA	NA	TGTGCCGGACACAGTAGCAATCAGCCCCAGCATTTT	CAGHSSNQPQHF
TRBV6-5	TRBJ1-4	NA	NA	TGTGCCAGCAGGACACCCACAGGCACTAATGAAAAACTGTTTTTT	CASRTPTGTNEKLFF